This TCR beta chain stems from a study of beta chain features in type 1 diabetes (dated by TCRdb to between 2017 and 2018). Study-wide context: Mean age, gender distribution, total cell number and subset yield were not different between patients and healthy donors. A total of 85 million to 140 million sorted cells were examined across all samples, and the number of cells per subset was strongly correlated with RNA yield. The study compared the TCRB repertoires of sorted circulating CD4+ T cell subsets in recently diagnosed type 1 diabetes patients with those in matched healthy donors. Regulatory and stem cell-like memory subsets were isolated from only 8 patients and roughly eight healthy donors, whereas naive and central memory subsets came from all 30 or so donors.

Comments on this clone: Its antigen is currently not known. Base qualities are missing; no much larger clone stands one base away.

All of the isolated RNA was reverse transcribed with the High Capacity cDNA Reverse Transcription Kit, so expressed TCRB transcripts were sequenced. Deep immunoSEQ sequencing was performed on naive, central memory and regulatory T cell samples, with an average of roughly 3.6 million total reads per sample. Sorted cells were lysed in RLT buffer, and RNA was extracted using DNase-treated RNeasy Micro or Mini kits according to cell number. Each cell subset was processed on its own to prevent cross-contamination, while patient and healthy donor samples were processed together. The immunoSEQ multiplex PCR was used to amplify TCRB sequences from cDNA, generating 87-bp fragments that spanned the CDR3 region. Sequencing of the amplicons was done on the Illumina HiSeq platform. In the original analysis: PCR bias was computationally corrected using synthetic template baselines, reads within Hamming distance 2 were collapsed, and singletons that could not be merged were discarded. By aligning reads against IMGT, V, D and J genes, CDR3 length, and insertions or deletions at six rearrangement sites were assigned. Clonotype counts were normalized to sorted cell number within each subset before computing true diversity and Gini coefficients with the tcR R package. The overlap coefficient, calculated on TCRB nucleotide sequences, was used to measure repertoire sharing. In its TCRdb copy, this immuneACCESS table keeps in-frame sequences only and misses some clones. Where compared with another copy, unresolved V genes explain less than half of these, and the others have no known cause. The DNA gave D and trimming, while V, J and clone size come from that table. The sample includes 310,000 or so clones, with approximately 9.7% observed a single time. The ten largest account for 1% of the sample.

A single peripheral blood draw of around 120 mL on average was collected from each donor into heparinised tubes. Using a panel that included CD45RO, CCR7, CD25, CD127, CD95 and CD27, naive, central memory, regulatory and stem cell-like memory CD4+ T cells were sorted on a BD FACSAria II. A purity above 95% was achieved for all sorted populations. PBMCs were isolated right away by Lymphoprep density gradient centrifugation and were stained directly, without culture. So that batch effects would be minimized, each experiment stained and sorted samples in pairs, pairing one healthy donor with one patient. From its cysteine to its phenylalanine, the CDR3 spans 13 amino acids. Only CDR3 DNA is held: 39 bases, read in frame from base 1. Compared with germline, V lacks 9 bases and J lacks 4 bases; bases without a gene match: 3. CDR1 and CDR2, per the germline V gene (reference sequence), are MNHNY and SVGAGI.

General conclusions and limits of the study: A moderate but significant shortening of TCRB CDR3 length was observed in type 1 diabetes patients in all four CD4+ subsets. Because cDNA was sequenced instead of genomic DNA, highly expressing activated cells could be over-represented, though the groups showed no difference in activation or CD3 levels. Naive, central memory and regulatory TCRB repertoires appeared to be more alike among patients than among healthy donors. At VDJ recombination sites, type 1 diabetes patients had fewer insertions and more deleted nucleotides, which implies abnormalities in thymic rearrangement. Because the HLA sub-analyses included only small numbers of individuals, any influence of HLA type on TCRB rearrangement was left unresolved. Shorter templates might have been favored by PCR, but patient and control samples were amplified and corrected together, so both groups would have been affected equally by any skew.

Material: central memory CD4+ T cells from blood. The receptor's source is a man aged 25 to 40 with type 1 diabetes. The chain was built from TRBV6-6 and TRBJ2-1, with 10 central nucleotides matching TRBD2. The CDR3 protein: CASGLAEYNEQFF. The DNA sequence is given as TGTGCCAGTGGACTAGCGGAATACAATGAGCAGTTCTTC.